Listed here are 20 T cell receptor beta chains from one sample, sequenced in a study of blood T cells in healthy people across ages. Alongside a J-beta primer mix, a sample-barcoded 5' primer served in a second PCR lasting 7 to 11 cycles. TCRdb passed the 5' RACE reads through MiXCR, listing each CDR3 protein once. The profile shows some 1.7 million distinct CDR3 sequences, under 30% of them singletons. The sample consisted of blood. The receptors shown here come from a woman in her 30s in good health.

This rearrangement joins TRBV29-1 to TRBJ2-7; TRBD1 or TRBD2 may be the D gene (6 bases each). The end of the DNA aligns better with TRBJ2-5, so the J call may be wrong. Germline V gene data show CDR1 as SQVTM and CDR2 as ANQGSEA. The CDR3 length is 13 residues. The CDR3 spells CSVEVRGLGTQYF. CDR3 nucleotide sequence: TGCAGCGTTGAAGTCCGGGGGCTAGGGACCCAGTACTTC.

With regard to this clonotype: The junction does not match germline at one end; this may be a read error. This chain connects TRBV11-2 to TRBJ2-1, with a possible D match to TRBD2 (6 bases). CDR3 length equals 14 residues. CDR1 SGHAT and CDR2 FQNNGV come from the germline V gene. CDR3 DNA sequence: TGTGCCAGCAGCACCAGACTAGGATACAATGAGCGGTTCTTC. Translated: CASSTRLGYNERFF.

This clonotype turned up a few times. V and J are TRBV12-3 or TRBV12-4 and TRBJ2-1; 10 bases line up with TRBD2. The CDR3 is 15 amino acids. Trimming at V came to 6 bases and at J to 4 bases, leaving 6 bases not matched to a gene. CDR3 in DNA: TGTGCCAGCAGACCCAGCGGGGGGGCATACAATGAGCAGTTCTTC. Translated: CASRPSGGAYNEQFF.

About this clonotype itself: A single base separates this from a much larger clone, so it may be a read error. This chain joins TRBV29-1 and TRBJ1-1, with TRBD1 as a possible D gene (5 bases). Germline V gene data show CDR1 as SQVTM and CDR2 as ANQGSEA. This CDR3 spans 14 amino acids. V dropped 4 bases and J dropped 10 bases, with 22 bases sitting between them. Written as DNA, the CDR3 is TGCAGCGTTGCGGTCCGGGGCAGGGTTGGAGGAGCTTTCTTT. Residues: CSVAVRGRVGGAFF.

This clonotype was seen just once. The V and J genes are TRBV5-1 and TRBJ2-1; D gene uncertain. Matching the DNA end better, TRBJ2-7 makes the J call doubtful. The CDR3 runs 17 residues. Germline assignment: CDR1 SGHRS and CDR2 YFSETQ. CDR3 sequence: CASSDKAGVSSYNEQYF. The DNA for the CDR3 is TGCGCCAGCAGCGACAAAGCTGGCGTAAGCTCCTACAATGAGCAGTACTTC.

This clonotype has ten or more counts. The rearrangement links TRBV5-1 to TRBJ2-5; weak D call: TRBD2 (6 bases). CDR1 and CDR2 (germline): SGHRS, YFSETQ. The germline V and J ends were trimmed by 7 bases and 4 bases, with 17 bases remaining between them. The CDR3 has 14 amino acids. The CDR3, as DNA: TGCGCCAGCGGGGACGGGACTCGAGGAGAGACCCAGTACTTC. Translated, it gives CASGDGTRGETQYF.

The CDR3 sequence: CASSQGPSYYGYTF. In DNA, the CDR3 is TGTGCCAGCAGCCAAGGCCCGAGCTACTATGGCTACACCTTC. The chain carries TRBV14 and TRBJ1-2, with D hard to call. From germline, CDR1 is SGHDN and CDR2 FVKESK. Trimming removed 1 base at V and 3 bases at J, with 9 bases between. The CDR3 is 14 amino acids.

In this sample, this clonotype turned up a few times. The chain employs TRBV9 and TRBJ2-3; 8 nucleotides line up with TRBD2. Germline V gives CDR1 SGDLS, CDR2 YYNGEE. After removal of 4 bases from V and 5 bases from J, the junction contained 12 bases not matched to a gene. This CDR3 has 16 residues. DNA of the CDR3: TGTGCCAGCAGCACGACCCCGGGGGCGGGAGGAGATACGCAGTATTTT. Its translation: CASSTTPGAGGDTQYF.

V gene TRBV12-3 or TRBV12-4 combines with J gene TRBJ2-1; 15 positions match TRBD2. V was pared by 1 base and J by 8 bases, with 3 bases of the junction left unmatched. The CDR3 runs 16 residues. DNA of the CDR3: TGTGCCAGCAGTTTAGGGACTAGCGGGAGGGGTGATGAGCAGTTCTTC. Residues: CASSLGTSGRGDEQFF.

This clonotype was observed a few times. V gene TRBV7-2 combines with J gene TRBJ2-7, with a weak D call TRBD1 (6 bases). V shed 5 bases and J shed 0 bases, with 17 bases lying between them. There are 16 residues in the CDR3. Germline V gene sequence: CDR1 SGHTA, CDR2 FQGNSA. The CDR3 nucleotides are TGTGCCAGCAGCCCGGACAGTCGGGGTCCCTCCTACGAGCAGTACTTC. It translates to CASSPDSRGPSYEQYF.

This clonotype has a count of ten or more. This chain joins TRBV29-1 and TRBJ1-2; TRBD1 matches at 7 bases. Germline CDR1 and CDR2: SQVTM and ANQGSEA. J gave up 3 bases and V 7 bases, and 8 bases lay outside the gene matches. The CDR3 spans 13 residues. CDR3 DNA: TGCAGCGCCTCGACAGGGATTGACTATGGCTACACCTTC. This codes for CSASTGIDYGYTF.

In its sample, this clonotype was seen many times. This sequence joins TRBV20-1 and TRBJ1-2; D remains unclear. Trimming removed 0 bases at V and 8 bases at J, with 13 bases between. Germline assignment: CDR1 DFQATT and CDR2 SNEGSKA (reference sequence). The CDR3 has 13 amino acids. The CDR3 DNA follows: TGCAGTGCTAGAGATCCCCTGTCGGACGGCTACACCTTC. It yields the protein CSARDPLSDGYTF.

This clonotype was seen at least ten times. This chain uses TRBV4-1 with TRBJ2-7, with D unclear. The CDR3 consists of 15 residues. Germline V CDR1 and CDR2: MGHRA, YSYEKL. With 3 bases removed from V and 5 bases from J, the gap between germline ends came to 17 bases. CDR3 DNA: TGCGCCAGCAGCCAGAGGCACTTCAAGCCCGACGAGCAGTACTTC. This gives the protein CASSQRHFKPDEQYF.

Remarks on this clonotype: Relative to the germline gene, one junction end is altered; a read error may explain this. This chain uses TRBV7-3 with TRBJ2-3; D possibly uses TRBD1 or TRBD2 (5 bases each). This CDR3 is 13 amino acids long. Germline CDR1 reads SGHTA; CDR2 reads FQGTGA. CDR3 protein: CASSSGPTDAQYF. CDR3 coding DNA: TGTGCCAGCAGCTCGGGGCCCACAGATGCGCAGTATTTT.

The sample holds a few counts of this clonotype. This chain joins TRBV3-1 and TRBJ1-2; 7 bases line up with TRBD1. After removal of 3 bases from V and 8 bases from J, the junction contained 9 bases not matched to a gene. CDR3 length: 14 residues. Germline V gives CDR1 LGHDT, CDR2 YNNKEL (reference sequence). DNA of the CDR3: TGTGCCAGCAGCCAGGGCAGGGGGTCGGAGGGCTACACCTTC. Amino acid sequence: CASSQGRGSEGYTF.

The rearrangement joins TRBV18 to TRBJ2-4; 11 bases agree with TRBD1. Germline CDR1 and CDR2: KGHSH and LQKENI. V lost 6 bases to trimming and J lost 13 bases; unmatched junction nucleotides: 14. This CDR3 comprises 15 residues. The CDR3 reads CASSTAGTGGREQYF. The CDR3 DNA sequence: TGTGCCAGCTCTACCGCCGGGACAGGGGGGAGGGAGCAGTACTTC.

The rearrangement uses TRBV3-1 and TRBJ1-1; D unresolved. CDR1 and CDR2 from the germline V gene are LGHDT and YNNKEL (reference sequence). Trimming stripped 0 bases from V and 11 bases from J, with 10 bases between. This CDR3 region has 12 residues. CDR3 sequence reads: CASSQEVGRAFF. In DNA form, the CDR3 reads TGTGCCAGCAGCCAAGAGGTGGGTCGGGCTTTCTTT.

This clonotype was seen many times. This sequence joins TRBV3-1 and TRBJ2-7; tentatively, D is TRBD1 (5 bases). CDR1 LGHDT and CDR2 YNNKEL come from the germline V gene (reference sequence). V lost 2 bases and J lost 2, with 10 bases in between. The CDR3 has 14 residues. For the CDR3, the DNA is TGTGCCAGCAGCCAAAATGCAGGGACCTACGAGCAGTACTTC. The encoded protein is CASSQNAGTYEQYF.

In its sample, this clonotype was seen once. One end of the junction varies from germline; a read error may be responsible. V is TRBV6-6 and J is TRBJ1-5; the D gene is possibly TRBD1 (5 bases). CDR1 and CDR2 (germline): MNHNY, SVGAGI (reference sequence). The CDR3 covers 15 residues. In DNA form, the CDR3 reads TGTGCCAGCAGTTACTCGAGGGACCACGGGCAGCTCCAGCATTTT. Protein: CASSYSRDHGQLQHF.

V usage is TRBV28 and J usage is TRBJ2-7, with D unclear. The germline CDR1 and CDR2 sequences are MDHEN and SYDVKM. V was shortened by 5 bases and J by 4 bases, with 15 bases between the two germline ends. This CDR3 has 14 amino acids. DNA of the CDR3: TGTGCCAGCAGTCCCCCGGTTCGAACTTACGAGCAGTACTTC. Its protein product is CASSPPVRTYEQYF. The entire variable domain, with the rest obtained from reference TRBV28 and TRBJ2-7, is as follows: DVKVTQSSRYLVKRTGEKVFLECVQDMDHENMFWYRQDPGLGLRLIYFSYDVKMKEKGDIPEGYSVSREKKERFSLILESASTNQTSMYLCASSPPVRTYEQYFGPGTRLTVT.